The present TCR beta chain was sequenced within a study of cytomegalovirus exposure and HLA in healthy donors. General study points: High specificity and sensitivity for cytomegalovirus status were reported for the classifier. Some public TCRs appeared in many individuals, while most sequences were rare.

Only in-frame clones appear in the TCRdb table, and some are missing; sequencing was by immunoSEQ multiplex PCR. This table has approximately 220,000 clones, about 89% appearing once. A note on this clone: Its antigen is unknown.

Sequences were obtained from PBMCs. This TCR came from a woman in her late teens or twenties in good health and CMV-seronegative.

The CDR3 DNA is TGTGCCAGCAGCCTCCTGAGGGGGGGGGCTTTCTTT. Protein sequence: CASSLLRGGAFF. V and J are TRBV5-4 and TRBJ1-1; TRBD1 is a possible D gene (6 bases). Germline lookup yields CDR1 SGHNT and CDR2 YYREEE (reference sequence). The CDR3 has 12 residues. Trimming left V 4 bases short and J 11 bases short, with 15 bases between.